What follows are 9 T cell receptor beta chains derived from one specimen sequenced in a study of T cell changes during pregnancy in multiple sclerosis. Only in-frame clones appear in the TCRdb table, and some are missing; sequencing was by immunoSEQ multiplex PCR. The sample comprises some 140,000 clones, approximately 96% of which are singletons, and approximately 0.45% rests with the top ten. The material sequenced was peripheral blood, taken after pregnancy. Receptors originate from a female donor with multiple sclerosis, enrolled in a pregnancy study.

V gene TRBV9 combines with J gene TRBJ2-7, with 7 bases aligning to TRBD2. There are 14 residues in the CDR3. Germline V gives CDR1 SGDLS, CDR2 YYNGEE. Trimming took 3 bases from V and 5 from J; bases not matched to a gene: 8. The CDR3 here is CASSAETSKDEQYF. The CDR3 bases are TGTGCCAGCAGCGCGGAGACTAGCAAGGACGAGCAGTACTTC.

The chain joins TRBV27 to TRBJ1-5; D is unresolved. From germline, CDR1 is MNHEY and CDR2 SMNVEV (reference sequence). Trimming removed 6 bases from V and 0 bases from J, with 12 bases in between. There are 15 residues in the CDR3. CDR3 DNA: TGTGCCAGCAGGGCGGCGGATTATAGCAATCAGCCCCAGCATTTT. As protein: CASRAADYSNQPQHF.

In DNA form, the CDR3 reads TGTGCCAGCACCACCATCAGGCAGGGGGCCGGAGATACGCAGTATTTT. This encodes CASTTIRQGAGDTQYF. The chain carries TRBV27 and TRBJ2-3; 8 bases are a match to TRBD1. Trimming took 7 bases from V and 5 from J; bases not matched to a gene: 14. Germline CDR1 reads MNHEY; CDR2 reads SMNVEV (reference sequence). The CDR3 contains 16 residues.

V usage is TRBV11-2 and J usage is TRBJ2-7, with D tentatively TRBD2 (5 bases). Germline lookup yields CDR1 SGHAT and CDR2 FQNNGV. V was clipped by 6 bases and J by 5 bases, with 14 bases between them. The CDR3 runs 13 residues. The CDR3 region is CASRPGIQHEQYF. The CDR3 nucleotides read TGTGCCAGCAGACCCGGGATTCAACACGAGCAGTACTTC. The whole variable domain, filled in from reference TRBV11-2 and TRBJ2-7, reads EAGVAQSPRYKIIEKRQSVAFWCNPISGHATLYWYQQILGQGPKLLIQFQNNGVVDDSQLPKDRFSAERLKGVDSTLKIQPAKLEDSAVYLCASRPGIQHEQYFGPGTRLTVT.

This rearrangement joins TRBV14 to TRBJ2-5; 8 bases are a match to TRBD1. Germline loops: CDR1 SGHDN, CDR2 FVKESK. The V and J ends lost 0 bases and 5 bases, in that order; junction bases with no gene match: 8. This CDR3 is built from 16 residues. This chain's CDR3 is CASSQDPGQAEETQYF. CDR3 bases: TGTGCCAGCAGCCAAGACCCGGGACAGGCGGAGGAGACCCAGTACTTC. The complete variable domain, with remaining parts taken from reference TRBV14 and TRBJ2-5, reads EAGVTQFPSHSVIEKGQTVTLRCDPISGHDNLYWYRRVMGKEIKFLLHFVKESKQDESGMPNNRFLAERTGGTYSTLKVQPAELEDSGVYFCASSQDPGQAEETQYFGPGTRLLVL.

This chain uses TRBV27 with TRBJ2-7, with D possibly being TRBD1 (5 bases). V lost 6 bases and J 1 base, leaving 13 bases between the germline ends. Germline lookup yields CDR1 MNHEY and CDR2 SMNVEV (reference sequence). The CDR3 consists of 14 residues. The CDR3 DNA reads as TGTGCCAGCAGCCCCTACAGACAGTCCTACGAGCAGTACTTC. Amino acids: CASSPYRQSYEQYF.

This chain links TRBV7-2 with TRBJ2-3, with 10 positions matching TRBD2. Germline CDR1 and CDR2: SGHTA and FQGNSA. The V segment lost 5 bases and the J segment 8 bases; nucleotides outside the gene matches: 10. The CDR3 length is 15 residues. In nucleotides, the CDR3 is TGTGCCAGCAGCACGCGGACTAGCGGCGCGGGTACGCAGTATTTT. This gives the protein CASSTRTSGAGTQYF.

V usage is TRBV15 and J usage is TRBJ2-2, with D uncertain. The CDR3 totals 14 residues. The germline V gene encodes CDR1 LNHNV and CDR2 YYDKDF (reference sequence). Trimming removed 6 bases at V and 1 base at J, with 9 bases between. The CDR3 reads CATRLAGNTGELFF. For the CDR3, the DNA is TGTGCCACCAGGCTTGCAGGGAACACCGGGGAGCTGTTTTTT.

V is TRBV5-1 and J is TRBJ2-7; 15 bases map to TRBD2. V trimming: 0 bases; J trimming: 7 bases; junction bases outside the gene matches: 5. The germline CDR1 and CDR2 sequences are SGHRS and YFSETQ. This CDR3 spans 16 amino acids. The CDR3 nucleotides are TGCGCCAGCAGCTTGGGGACTAGCGGGAGGGCTGGGGAGCAGTACTTC. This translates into CASSLGTSGRAGEQYF. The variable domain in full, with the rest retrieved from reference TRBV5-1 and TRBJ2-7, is KAGVTQTPRYLIKTRGQQVTLSCSPISGHRSVSWYQQTPGQGLQFLFEYFSETQRNKGNFPGRFSGRQFSNSRSEMNVSTLELGDSALYLCASSLGTSGRAGEQYFGPGTRLTVT.